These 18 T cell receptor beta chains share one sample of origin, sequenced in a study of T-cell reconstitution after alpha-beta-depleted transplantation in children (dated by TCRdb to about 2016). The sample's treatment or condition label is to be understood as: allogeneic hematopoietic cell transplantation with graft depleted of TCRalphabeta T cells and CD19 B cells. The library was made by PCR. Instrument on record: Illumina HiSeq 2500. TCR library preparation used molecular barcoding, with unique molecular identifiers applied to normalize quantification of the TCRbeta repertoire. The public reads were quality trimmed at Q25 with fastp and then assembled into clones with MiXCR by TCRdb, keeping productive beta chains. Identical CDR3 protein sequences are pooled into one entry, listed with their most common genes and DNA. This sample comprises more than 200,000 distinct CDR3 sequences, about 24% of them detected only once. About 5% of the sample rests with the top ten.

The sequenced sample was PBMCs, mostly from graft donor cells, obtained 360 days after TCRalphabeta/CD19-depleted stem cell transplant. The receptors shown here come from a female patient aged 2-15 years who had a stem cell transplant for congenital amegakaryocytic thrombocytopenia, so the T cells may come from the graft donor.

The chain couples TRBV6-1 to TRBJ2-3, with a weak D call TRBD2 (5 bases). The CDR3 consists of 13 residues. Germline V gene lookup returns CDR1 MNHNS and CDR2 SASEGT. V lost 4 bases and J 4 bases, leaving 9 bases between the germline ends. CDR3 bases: TGTGCCAGCAGTGTTGGCGGGCCAGATACGCAGTATTTT. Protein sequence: CASSVGGPDTQYF.

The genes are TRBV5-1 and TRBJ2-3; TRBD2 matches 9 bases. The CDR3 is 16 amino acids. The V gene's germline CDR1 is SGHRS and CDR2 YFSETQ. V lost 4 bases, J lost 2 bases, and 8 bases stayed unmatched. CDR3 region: CASSRISSGDTDTQYF. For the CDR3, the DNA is TGCGCCAGCAGCCGAATCTCTAGCGGGGACACAGATACGCAGTATTTT. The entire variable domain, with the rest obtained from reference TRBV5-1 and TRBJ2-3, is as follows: KAGVTQTPRYLIKTRGQQVTLSCSPISGHRSVSWYQQTPGQGLQFLFEYFSETQRNKGNFPGRFSGRQFSNSRSEMNVSTLELGDSALYLCASSRISSGDTDTQYFGPGTRLTVL.

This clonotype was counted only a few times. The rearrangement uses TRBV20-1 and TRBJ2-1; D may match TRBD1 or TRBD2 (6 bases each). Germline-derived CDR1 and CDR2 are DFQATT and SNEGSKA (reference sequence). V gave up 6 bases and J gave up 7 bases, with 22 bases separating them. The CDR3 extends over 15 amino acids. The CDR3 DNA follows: TGCAGTGCCGAGAACGGACGGGGGCTGGGAAATGAGCAGTTCTTC. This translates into CSAENGRGLGNEQFF.

DNA for the CDR3: TGTGCCAGCAGCCCCCACGCGTCCGGCCTCAAAAAGGGGGAGCTGTTTTTT. It translates to CASSPHASGLKKGELFF. The chain is built from TRBV9 and TRBJ2-2; no reliable D call. Germline V gene data show CDR1 as SGDLS and CDR2 as YYNGEE. The V end lost 4 bases, the J end lost 8 bases, and 24 bases lay between the germline ends. The CDR3 is made up of 17 amino acids. The full variable domain, completed using reference TRBV9 and TRBJ2-2, is DSGVTQTPKHLITATGQRVTLRCSPRSGDLSVYWYQQSLDQGLQFLIQYYNGEERAKGNILERFSAQQFPDLHSELNLSSLELGDSALYFCASSPHASGLKKGELFFGEGSRLTVL.

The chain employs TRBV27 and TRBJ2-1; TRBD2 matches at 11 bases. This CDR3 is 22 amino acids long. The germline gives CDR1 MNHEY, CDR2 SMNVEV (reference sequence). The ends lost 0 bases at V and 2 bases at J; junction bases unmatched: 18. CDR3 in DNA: TGTGCCAGCAGTTTATCTCCTAGGGGTAGCGGGAGGGCCAGTTCTACCTACAATGAGCAGTTCTTC. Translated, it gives CASSLSPRGSGRASSTYNEQFF.

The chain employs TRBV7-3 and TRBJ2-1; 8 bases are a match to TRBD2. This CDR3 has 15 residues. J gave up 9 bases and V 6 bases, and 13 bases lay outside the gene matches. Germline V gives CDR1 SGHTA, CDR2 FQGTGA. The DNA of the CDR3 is TGTGCCAGCAGTCTTTTTCGGGAGGGTTGGGGTGAGCAGTTCTTC. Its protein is CASSLFREGWGEQFF.

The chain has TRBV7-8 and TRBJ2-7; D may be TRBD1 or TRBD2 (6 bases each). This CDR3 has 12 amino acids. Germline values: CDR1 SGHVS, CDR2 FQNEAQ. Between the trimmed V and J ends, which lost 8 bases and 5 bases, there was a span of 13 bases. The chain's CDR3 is CASGKGGNEQYF. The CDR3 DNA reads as TGTGCCAGCGGAAAAGGGGGGAACGAGCAGTACTTC.

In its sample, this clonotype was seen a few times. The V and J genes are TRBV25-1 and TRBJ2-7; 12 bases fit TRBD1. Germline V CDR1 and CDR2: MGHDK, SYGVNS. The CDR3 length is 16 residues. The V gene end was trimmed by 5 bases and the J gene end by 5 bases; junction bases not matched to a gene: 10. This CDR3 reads CASSSGTGGSRDEQYF. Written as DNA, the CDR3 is TGTGCCAGCAGTTCCGGGACAGGGGGCAGTAGGGACGAGCAGTACTTC.

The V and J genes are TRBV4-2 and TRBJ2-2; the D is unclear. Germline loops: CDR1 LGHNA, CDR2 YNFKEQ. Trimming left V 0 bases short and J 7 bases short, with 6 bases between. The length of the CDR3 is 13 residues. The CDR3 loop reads CASSQENIGELFF. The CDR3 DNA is TGTGCCAGCAGCCAAGAAAATATCGGGGAGCTGTTTTTT.

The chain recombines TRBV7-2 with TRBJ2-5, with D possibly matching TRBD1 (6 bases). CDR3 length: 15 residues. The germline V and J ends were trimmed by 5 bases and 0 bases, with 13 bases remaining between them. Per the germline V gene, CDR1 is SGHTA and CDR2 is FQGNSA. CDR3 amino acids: CASSTRQVYQETQYF. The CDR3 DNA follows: TGTGCCAGCAGCACCCGACAGGTTTACCAAGAGACCCAGTACTTC.

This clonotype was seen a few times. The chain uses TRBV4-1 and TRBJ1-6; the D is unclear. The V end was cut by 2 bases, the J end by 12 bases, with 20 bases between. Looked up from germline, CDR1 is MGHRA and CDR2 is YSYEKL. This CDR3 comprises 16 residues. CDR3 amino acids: CASSQPADGAKGPLHF. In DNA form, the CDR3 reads TGCGCCAGCAGCCAACCAGCGGACGGAGCTAAGGGACCCCTCCACTTT.

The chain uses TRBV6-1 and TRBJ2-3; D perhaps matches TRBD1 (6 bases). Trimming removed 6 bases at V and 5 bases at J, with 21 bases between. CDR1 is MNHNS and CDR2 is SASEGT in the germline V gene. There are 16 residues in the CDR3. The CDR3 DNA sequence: TGTGCCAGCAGCACGCCCAGGGGAGTAGTCATAGATACGCAGTATTTT. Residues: CASSTPRGVVIDTQYF.

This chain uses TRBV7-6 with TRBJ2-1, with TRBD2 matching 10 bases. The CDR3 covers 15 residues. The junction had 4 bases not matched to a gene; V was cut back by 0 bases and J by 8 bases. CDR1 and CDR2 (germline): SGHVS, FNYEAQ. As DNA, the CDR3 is TGTGCCAGCAGCTTAGCCAGCGGGGGGGCCCATGAGCAGTTCTTC. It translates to CASSLASGGAHEQFF.

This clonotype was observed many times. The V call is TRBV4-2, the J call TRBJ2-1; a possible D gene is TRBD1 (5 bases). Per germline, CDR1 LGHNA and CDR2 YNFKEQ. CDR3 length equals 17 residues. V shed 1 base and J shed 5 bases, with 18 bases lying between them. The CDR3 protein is CASSQVHDSRTDNEQFF. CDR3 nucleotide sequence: TGTGCCAGCAGCCAAGTGCACGACAGCCGTACGGACAATGAGCAGTTCTTC.

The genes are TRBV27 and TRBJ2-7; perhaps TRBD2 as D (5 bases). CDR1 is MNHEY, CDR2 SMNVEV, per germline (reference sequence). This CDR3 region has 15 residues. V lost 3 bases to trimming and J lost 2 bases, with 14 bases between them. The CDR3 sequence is CASSLRGPIPYEQYF. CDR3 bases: TGTGCCAGCAGTTTGCGAGGGCCAATTCCCTACGAGCAGTACTTC.

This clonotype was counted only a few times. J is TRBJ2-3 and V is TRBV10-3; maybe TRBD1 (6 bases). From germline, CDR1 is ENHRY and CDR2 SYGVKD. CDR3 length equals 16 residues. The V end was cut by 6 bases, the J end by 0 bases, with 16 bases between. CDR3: CAIRKGHGGSTDTQYF. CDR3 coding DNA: TGTGCCATCAGAAAGGGACACGGCGGTAGCACAGATACGCAGTATTTT.

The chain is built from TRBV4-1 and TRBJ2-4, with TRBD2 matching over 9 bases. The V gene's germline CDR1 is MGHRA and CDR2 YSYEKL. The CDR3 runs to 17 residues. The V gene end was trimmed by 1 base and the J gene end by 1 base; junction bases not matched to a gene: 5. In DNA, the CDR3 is TGCGCCAGCAGCCAAGCTCTCAGCGGGGGGGCCAAAAACATTCAGTACTTC. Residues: CASSQALSGGAKNIQYF.

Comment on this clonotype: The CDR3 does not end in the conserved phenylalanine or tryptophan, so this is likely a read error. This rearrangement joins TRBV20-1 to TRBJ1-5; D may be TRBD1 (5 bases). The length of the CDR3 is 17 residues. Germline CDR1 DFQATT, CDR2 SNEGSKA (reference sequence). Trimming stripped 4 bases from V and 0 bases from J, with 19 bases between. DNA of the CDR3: TGCAGTGCTATACAGGCCCGGGGAACATATAGCAATCAGCCCCAGCATTCT. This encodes CSAIQARGTYSNQPQHS.